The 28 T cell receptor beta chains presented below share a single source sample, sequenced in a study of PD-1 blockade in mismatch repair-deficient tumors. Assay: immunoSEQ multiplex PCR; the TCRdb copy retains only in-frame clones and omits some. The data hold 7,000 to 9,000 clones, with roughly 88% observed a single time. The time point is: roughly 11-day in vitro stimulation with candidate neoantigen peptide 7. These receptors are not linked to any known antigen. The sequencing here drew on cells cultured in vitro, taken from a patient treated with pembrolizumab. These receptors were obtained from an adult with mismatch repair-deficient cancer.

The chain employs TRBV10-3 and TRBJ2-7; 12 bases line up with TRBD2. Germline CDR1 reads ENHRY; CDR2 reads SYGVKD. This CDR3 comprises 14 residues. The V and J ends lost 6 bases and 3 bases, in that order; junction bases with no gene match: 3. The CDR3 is CAISGLAGNYEQYF. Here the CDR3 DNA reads TGTGCCATCAGCGGACTAGCGGGAAACTACGAGCAGTACTTC.

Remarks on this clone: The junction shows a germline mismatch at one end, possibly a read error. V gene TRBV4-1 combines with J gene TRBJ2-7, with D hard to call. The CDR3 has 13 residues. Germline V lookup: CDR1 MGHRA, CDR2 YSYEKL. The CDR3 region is CASSQVPQVGPNF. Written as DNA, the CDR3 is TGCGCCAGCAGCCAAGTCCCCCAGGTCGGGCCAAACTTC.

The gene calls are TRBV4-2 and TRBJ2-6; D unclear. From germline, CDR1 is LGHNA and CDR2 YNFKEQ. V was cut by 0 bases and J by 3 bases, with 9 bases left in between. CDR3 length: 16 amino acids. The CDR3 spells CASSQDETFGANVLTF. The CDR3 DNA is TGTGCCAGCAGCCAAGACGAAACTTTTGGGGCCAACGTCCTGACTTTC.

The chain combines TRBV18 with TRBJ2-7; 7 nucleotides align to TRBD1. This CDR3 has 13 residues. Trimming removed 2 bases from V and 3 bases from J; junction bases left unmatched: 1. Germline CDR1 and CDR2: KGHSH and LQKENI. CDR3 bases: TGTGCCAGCTCACCAGGGACAGACTACGAGCAGTACTTC. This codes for CASSPGTDYEQYF. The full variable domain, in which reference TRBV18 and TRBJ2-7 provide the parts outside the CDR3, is NAGVMQNPRHLVRRRGQEARLRCSPMKGHSHVYWYRQLPEEGLKFMVYLQKENIIDESGMPKERFSAEFPKEGPSILRIQQVVRGDSAAYFCASSPGTDYEQYFGPGTRLTVT.

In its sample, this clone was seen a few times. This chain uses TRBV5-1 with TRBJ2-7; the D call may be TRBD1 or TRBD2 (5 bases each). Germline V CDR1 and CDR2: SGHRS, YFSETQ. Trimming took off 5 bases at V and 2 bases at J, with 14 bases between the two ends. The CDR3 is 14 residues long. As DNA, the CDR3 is TGCGCCAGCAGACGGGACGGCGTAACCTACGAGCAGTACTTC. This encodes CASRRDGVTYEQYF.

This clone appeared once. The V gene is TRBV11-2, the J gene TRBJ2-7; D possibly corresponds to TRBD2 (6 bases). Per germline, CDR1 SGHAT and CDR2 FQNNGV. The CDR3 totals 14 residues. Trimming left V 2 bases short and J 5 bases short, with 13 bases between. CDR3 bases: TGTGCCAGCAGCTTATACGGGGGAAATGACGAGCAGTACTTC. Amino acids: CASSLYGGNDEQYF. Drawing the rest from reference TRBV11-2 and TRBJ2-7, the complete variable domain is EAGVAQSPRYKIIEKRQSVAFWCNPISGHATLYWYQQILGQGPKLLIQFQNNGVVDDSQLPKDRFSAERLKGVDSTLKIQPAKLEDSAVYLCASSLYGGNDEQYFGPGTRLTVT.

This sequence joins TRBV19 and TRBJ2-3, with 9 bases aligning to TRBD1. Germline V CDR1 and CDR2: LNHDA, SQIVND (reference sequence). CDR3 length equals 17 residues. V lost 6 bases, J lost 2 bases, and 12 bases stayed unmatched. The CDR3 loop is CASSHSGTGSLTDTQYF. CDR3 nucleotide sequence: TGTGCCAGTAGCCATTCCGGGACAGGGTCGCTCACAGATACGCAGTATTTT.

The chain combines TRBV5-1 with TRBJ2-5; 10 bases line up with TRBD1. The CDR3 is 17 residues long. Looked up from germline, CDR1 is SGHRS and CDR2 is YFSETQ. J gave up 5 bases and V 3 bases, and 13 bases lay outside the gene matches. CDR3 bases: TGCGCCAGCAGCTCGTCGACAGGGGGCTTTCGGTGGGAGACCCAGTACTTC. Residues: CASSSSTGGFRWETQYF.

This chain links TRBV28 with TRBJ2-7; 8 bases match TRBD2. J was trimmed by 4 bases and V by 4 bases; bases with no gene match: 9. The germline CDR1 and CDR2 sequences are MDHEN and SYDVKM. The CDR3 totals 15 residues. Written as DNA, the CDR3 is TGTGCCAGCAGTTACCGGACTAGCAGGGGATACGAGCAGTACTTC. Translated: CASSYRTSRGYEQYF.

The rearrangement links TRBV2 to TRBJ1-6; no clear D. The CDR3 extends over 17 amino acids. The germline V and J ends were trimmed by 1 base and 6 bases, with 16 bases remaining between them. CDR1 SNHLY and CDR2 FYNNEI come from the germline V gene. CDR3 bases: TGTGCCAGCAGTGAAGTCCCCAACTCTCCCCCTAATTCACCCCTCCACTTT. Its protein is CASSEVPNSPPNSPLHF.

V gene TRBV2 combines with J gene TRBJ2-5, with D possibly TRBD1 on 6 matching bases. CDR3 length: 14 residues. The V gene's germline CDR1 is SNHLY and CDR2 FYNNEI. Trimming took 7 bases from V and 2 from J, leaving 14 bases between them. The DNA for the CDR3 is TGTGCCAGCACCCCCCAGAGGGGGCAAGAGACCCAGTACTTC. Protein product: CASTPQRGQETQYF.

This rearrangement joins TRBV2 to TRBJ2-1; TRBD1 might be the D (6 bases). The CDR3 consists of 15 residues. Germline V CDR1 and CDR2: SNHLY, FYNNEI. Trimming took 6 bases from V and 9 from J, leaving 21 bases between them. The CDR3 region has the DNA TGTGCCAGCAGCTACCAGGGGATACCTGAGGGTGAGCAGTTCTTC. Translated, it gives CASSYQGIPEGEQFF.

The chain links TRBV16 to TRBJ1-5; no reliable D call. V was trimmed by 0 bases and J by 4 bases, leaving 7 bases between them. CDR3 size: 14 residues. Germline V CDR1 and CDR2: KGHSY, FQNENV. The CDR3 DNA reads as TGTGCCAGCAGCCAATCGCGGGGTAATCAGCCCCAGCATTTT. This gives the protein CASSQSRGNQPQHF.

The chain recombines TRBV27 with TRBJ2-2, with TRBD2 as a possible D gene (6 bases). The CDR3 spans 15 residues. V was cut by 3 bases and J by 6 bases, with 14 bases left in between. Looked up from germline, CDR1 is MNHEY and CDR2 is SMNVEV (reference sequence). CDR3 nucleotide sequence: TGTGCCAGCAGTTTGTGGAGCAGGGAGGCCGGGGAGCTGTTTTTT. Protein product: CASSLWSREAGELFF.

This CDR3 reads CASSSSTGGYEQYF. DNA of the CDR3: TGTGCCAGCAGCTCCTCGACAGGGGGCTACGAGCAGTACTTC. The gene calls are TRBV11-2 and TRBJ2-7, with TRBD1 identical over 9 bases. Germline-derived CDR1 and CDR2 are SGHAT and FQNNGV. The J segment lost 3 bases and the V segment lost 4 bases, leaving 4 bases of the junction unmatched. CDR3 length: 14 amino acids.

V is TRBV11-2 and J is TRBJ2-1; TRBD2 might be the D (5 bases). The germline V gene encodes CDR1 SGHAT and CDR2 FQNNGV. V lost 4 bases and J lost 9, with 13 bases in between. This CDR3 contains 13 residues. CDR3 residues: CASSSQDRGEQFF. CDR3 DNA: TGTGCCAGCAGCTCCCAGGACCGGGGTGAGCAGTTCTTC. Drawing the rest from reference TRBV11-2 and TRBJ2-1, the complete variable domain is EAGVAQSPRYKIIEKRQSVAFWCNPISGHATLYWYQQILGQGPKLLIQFQNNGVVDDSQLPKDRFSAERLKGVDSTLKIQPAKLEDSAVYLCASSSQDRGEQFFGPGTRLTVL.

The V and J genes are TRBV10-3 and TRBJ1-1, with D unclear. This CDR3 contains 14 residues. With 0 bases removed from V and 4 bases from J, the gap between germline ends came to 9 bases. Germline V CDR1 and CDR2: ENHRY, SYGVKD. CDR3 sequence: CAISESRDGTEAFF. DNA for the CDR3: TGTGCCATCAGTGAGTCCCGGGATGGCACTGAAGCTTTCTTT.

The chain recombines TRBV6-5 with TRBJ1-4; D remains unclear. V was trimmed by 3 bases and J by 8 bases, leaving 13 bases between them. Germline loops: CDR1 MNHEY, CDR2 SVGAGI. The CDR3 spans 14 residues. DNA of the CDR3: TGTGCCAGCAGTTATCGTACTACGGGGGAAAAACTGTTTTTT. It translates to CASSYRTTGEKLFF.

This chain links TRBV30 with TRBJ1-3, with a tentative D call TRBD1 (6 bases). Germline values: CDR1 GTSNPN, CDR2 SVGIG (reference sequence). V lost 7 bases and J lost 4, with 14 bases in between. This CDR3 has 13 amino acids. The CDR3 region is CAYSQGSGNTIYF. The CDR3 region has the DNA TGTGCCTATTCACAGGGCTCCGGAAACACCATATATTTT.

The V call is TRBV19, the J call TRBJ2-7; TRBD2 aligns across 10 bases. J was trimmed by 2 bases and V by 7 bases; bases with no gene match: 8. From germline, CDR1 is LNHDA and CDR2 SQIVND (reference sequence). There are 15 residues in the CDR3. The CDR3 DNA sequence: TGTGCCAGTAAGGATGTAGCGGGAGGAACCTACGAGCAGTACTTC. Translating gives CASKDVAGGTYEQYF.

In DNA form, the CDR3 reads TGCAGCGTTGGACTATCCCAAATCTACAATGAGCAGTTCTTC. It encodes CSVGLSQIYNEQFF. V usage is TRBV29-1 and J usage is TRBJ2-1, with D possibly matching TRBD2 (5 bases). V lost 4 bases, J lost 3 bases, and 13 bases lay in between. Germline lookup yields CDR1 SQVTM and CDR2 ANQGSEA. The CDR3 is made up of 14 amino acids.

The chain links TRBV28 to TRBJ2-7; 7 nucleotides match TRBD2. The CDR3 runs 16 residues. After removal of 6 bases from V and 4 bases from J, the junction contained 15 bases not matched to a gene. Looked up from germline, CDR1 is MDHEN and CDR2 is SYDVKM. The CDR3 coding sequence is TGTGCCAGCAGCTTACCGCCTCGAGCGGGAAAGTACGAGCAGTACTTC. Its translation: CASSLPPRAGKYEQYF. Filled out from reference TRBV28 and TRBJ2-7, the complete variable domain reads DVKVTQSSRYLVKRTGEKVFLECVQDMDHENMFWYRQDPGLGLRLIYFSYDVKMKEKGDIPEGYSVSREKKERFSLILESASTNQTSMYLCASSLPPRAGKYEQYFGPGTRLTVT.

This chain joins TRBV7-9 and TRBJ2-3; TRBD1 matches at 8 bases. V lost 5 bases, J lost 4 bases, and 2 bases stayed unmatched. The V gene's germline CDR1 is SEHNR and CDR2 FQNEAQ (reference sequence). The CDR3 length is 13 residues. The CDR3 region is CASSPRGPDTQYF. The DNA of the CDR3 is TGTGCCAGCAGCCCCAGGGGGCCAGATACGCAGTATTTT.

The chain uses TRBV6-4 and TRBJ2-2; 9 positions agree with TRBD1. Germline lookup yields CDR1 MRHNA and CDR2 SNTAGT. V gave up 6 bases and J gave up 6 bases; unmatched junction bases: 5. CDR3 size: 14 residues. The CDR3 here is CASSRTGAAGELFF. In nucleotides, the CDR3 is TGTGCCAGCAGCCGGACAGGGGCAGCCGGGGAGCTGTTTTTT.

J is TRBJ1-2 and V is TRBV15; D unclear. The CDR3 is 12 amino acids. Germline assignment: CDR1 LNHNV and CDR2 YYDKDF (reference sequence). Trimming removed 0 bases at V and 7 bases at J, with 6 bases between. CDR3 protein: CATSRDGSGYTF. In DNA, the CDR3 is TGTGCCACCAGCAGAGATGGGAGTGGCTACACCTTC.

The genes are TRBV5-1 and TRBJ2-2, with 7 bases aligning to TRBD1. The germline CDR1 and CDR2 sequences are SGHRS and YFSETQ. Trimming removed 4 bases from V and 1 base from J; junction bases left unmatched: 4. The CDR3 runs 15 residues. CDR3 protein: CASSGRGRNTGELFF. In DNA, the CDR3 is TGCGCCAGCAGCGGAAGGGGGCGGAACACCGGGGAGCTGTTTTTT.

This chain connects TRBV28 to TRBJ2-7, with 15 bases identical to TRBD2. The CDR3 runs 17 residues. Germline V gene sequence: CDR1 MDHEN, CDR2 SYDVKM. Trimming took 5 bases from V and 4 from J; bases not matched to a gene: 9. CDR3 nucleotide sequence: TGTGCCAGCAGTACCTGGACTAGCGGGAGGGCTGGGTACGAGCAGTACTTC. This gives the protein CASSTWTSGRAGYEQYF.

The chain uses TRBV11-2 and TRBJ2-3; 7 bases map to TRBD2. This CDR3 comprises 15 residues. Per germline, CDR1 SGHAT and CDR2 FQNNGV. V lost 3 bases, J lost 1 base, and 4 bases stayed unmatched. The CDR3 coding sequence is TGTGCCAGCAGCTTCGGGGAGGGACGCACAGATACGCAGTATTTT. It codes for CASSFGEGRTDTQYF.